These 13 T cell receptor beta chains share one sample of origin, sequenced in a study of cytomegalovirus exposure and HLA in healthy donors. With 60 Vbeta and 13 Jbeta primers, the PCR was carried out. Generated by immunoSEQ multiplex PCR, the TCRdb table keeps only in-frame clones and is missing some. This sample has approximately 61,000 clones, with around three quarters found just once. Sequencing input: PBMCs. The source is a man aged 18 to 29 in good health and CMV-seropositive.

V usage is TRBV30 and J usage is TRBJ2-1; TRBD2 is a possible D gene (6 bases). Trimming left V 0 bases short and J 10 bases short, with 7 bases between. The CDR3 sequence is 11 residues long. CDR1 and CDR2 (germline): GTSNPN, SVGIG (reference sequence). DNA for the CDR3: TGTGCCTGGAGTGTCACTAGCGAGCAGTTCTTC. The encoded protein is CAWSVTSEQFF.

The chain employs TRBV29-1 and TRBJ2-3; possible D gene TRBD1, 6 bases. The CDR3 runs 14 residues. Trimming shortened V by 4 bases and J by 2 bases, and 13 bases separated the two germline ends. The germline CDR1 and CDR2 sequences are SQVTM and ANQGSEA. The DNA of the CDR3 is TGCAGCGTTGTACGTGGGGACAACACAGATACGCAGTATTTT. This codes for CSVVRGDNTDTQYF.

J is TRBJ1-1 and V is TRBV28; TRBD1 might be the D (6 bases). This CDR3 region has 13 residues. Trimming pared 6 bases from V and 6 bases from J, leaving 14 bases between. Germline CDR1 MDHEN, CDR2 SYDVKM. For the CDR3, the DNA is TGTGCCAGCAGCTCTCGGACAGACGCTGAAGCTTTCTTT. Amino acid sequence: CASSSRTDAEAFF.

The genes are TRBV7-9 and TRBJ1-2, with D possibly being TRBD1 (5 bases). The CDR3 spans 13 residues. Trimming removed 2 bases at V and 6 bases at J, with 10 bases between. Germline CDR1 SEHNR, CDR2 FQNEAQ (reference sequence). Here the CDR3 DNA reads TGTGCCAGCAGCTTACGGGGGAACGATGGCTACACCTTC. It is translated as CASSLRGNDGYTF.

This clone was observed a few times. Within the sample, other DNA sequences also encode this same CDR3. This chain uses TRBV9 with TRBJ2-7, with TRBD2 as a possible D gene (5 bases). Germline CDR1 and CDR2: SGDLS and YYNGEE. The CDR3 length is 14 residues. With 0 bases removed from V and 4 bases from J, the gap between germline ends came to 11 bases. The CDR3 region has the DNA TGTGCCAGCAGCGTAGGGGGTAGCGCGTACGAGCAGTACTTC. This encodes CASSVGGSAYEQYF.

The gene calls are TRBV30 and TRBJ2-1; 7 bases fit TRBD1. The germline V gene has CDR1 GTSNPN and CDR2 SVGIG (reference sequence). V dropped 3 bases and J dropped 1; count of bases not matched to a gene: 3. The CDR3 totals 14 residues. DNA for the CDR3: TGTGCCTGGAGCCTGGGACAGTCCTACAATGAGCAGTTCTTC. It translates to CAWSLGQSYNEQFF.

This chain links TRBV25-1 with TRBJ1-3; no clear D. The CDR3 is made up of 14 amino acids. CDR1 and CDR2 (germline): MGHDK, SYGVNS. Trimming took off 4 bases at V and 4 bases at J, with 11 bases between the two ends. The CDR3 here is CASSGWANGNTIYF. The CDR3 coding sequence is TGTGCCAGCAGTGGGTGGGCAAACGGAAACACCATATATTTT.

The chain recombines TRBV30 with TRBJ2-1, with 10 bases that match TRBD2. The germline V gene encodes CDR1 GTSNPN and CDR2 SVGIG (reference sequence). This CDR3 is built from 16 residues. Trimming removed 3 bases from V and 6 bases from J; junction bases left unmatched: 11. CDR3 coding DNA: TGTGCCTGGAGCGCCGAAATCGGGACTAGCGTCAATGAGCAGTTCTTC. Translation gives CAWSAEIGTSVNEQFF.

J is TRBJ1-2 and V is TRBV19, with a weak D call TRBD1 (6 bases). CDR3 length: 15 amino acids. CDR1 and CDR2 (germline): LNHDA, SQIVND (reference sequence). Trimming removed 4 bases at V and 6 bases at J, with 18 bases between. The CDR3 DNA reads TGTGCCAGTAGTACACACAGGGAATCGATCGATGGCTACACCTTC. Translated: CASSTHRESIDGYTF.

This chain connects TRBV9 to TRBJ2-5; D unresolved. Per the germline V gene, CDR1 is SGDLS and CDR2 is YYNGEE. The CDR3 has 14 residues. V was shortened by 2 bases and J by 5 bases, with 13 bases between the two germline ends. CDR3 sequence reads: CASSVSLLGETQYF. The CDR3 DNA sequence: TGTGCCAGCAGCGTTTCCTTACTCGGGGAGACCCAGTACTTC.

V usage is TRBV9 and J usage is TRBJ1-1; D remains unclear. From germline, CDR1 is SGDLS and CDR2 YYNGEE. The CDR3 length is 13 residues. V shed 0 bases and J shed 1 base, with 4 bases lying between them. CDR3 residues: CASSVAQNTEAFF. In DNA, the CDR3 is TGTGCCAGCAGCGTAGCACAGAACACTGAAGCTTTCTTT.

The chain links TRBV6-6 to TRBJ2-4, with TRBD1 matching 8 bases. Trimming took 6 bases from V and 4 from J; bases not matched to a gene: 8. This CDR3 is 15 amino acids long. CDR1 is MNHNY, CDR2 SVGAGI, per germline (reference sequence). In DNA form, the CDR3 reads TGTGCCAGCAGCCGACAGGGGAAAGAGAAAAACATTCAGTACTTC. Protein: CASSRQGKEKNIQYF.

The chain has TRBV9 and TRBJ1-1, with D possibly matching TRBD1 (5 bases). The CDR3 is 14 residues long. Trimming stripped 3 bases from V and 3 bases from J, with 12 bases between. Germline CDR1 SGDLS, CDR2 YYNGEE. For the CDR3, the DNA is TGTGCCAGCAGCGCCGCTGGGGGGGACACTGAAGCTTTCTTT. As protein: CASSAAGGDTEAFF.